The source of this TCR beta chain is a study of blood T cell repertoires in COVID-19. This CDR3 spans 15 amino acids. Germline CDR1 is MGHDK and CDR2 is SYGVNS. J gave up 4 bases and V 2 bases, and 8 bases lay outside the gene matches. Generated by immunoSEQ multiplex PCR, the TCRdb table keeps only in-frame clones and is missing some. The table records fewer than 450,000 clones, roughly 87% of them present only once. The genes are TRBV25-1 and TRBJ2-7; 7 bases match TRBD1. The source is a woman aged 25 to 39 who had recovered from COVID-19. The sequencing sample was made of PBMCs or T cells enriched from blood (not recorded which). The CDR3 DNA sequence: TGTGCCAGCAGTGAAGGTGACAGGGTAGCTTACGAGCAGTACTTC. This sequence encodes CASSEGDRVAYEQYF.